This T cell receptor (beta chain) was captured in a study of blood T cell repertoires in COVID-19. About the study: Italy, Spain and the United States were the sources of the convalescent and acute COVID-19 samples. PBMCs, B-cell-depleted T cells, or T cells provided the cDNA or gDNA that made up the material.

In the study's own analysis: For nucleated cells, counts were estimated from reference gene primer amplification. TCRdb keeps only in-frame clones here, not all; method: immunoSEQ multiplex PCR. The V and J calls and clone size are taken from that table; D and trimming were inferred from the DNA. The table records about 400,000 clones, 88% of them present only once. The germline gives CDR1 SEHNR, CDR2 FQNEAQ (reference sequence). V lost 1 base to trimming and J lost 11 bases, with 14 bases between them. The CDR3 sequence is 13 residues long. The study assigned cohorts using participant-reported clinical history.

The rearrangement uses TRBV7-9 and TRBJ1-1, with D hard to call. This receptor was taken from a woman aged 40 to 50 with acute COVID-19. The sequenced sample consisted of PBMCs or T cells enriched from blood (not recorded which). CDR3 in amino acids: CASSLDGDSEAFF. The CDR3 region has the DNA TGTGCCAGCAGCTTAGACGGGGATTCGGAGGCTTTCTTT.